This T cell receptor (beta chain) was captured by sequencing in a study of cytomegalovirus exposure and HLA in healthy donors. CDR3 length equals 15 residues. J lost 0 bases, V lost 7 bases, and 3 bases had no gene match. CDR1 LNHDA and CDR2 SQIVND come from the germline V gene (reference sequence). 13 Jbeta primers and 60 Vbeta primers were used for the PCR. Assay: immunoSEQ multiplex PCR; the TCRdb copy retains only in-frame clones and omits some. The profile shows some 150,000 clones, more than 60% of them singletons. Sequencing was performed on PBMCs. The sequence came from a female donor in good health and CMV-seronegative. The rearrangement links TRBV19 to TRBJ2-6; TRBD2 agrees at 7 bases. The CDR3 sequence is CASMGGSSGANVLTF. DNA for the CDR3: TGTGCCAGTATGGGGGGGAGCTCTGGGGCCAACGTCCTGACTTTC.